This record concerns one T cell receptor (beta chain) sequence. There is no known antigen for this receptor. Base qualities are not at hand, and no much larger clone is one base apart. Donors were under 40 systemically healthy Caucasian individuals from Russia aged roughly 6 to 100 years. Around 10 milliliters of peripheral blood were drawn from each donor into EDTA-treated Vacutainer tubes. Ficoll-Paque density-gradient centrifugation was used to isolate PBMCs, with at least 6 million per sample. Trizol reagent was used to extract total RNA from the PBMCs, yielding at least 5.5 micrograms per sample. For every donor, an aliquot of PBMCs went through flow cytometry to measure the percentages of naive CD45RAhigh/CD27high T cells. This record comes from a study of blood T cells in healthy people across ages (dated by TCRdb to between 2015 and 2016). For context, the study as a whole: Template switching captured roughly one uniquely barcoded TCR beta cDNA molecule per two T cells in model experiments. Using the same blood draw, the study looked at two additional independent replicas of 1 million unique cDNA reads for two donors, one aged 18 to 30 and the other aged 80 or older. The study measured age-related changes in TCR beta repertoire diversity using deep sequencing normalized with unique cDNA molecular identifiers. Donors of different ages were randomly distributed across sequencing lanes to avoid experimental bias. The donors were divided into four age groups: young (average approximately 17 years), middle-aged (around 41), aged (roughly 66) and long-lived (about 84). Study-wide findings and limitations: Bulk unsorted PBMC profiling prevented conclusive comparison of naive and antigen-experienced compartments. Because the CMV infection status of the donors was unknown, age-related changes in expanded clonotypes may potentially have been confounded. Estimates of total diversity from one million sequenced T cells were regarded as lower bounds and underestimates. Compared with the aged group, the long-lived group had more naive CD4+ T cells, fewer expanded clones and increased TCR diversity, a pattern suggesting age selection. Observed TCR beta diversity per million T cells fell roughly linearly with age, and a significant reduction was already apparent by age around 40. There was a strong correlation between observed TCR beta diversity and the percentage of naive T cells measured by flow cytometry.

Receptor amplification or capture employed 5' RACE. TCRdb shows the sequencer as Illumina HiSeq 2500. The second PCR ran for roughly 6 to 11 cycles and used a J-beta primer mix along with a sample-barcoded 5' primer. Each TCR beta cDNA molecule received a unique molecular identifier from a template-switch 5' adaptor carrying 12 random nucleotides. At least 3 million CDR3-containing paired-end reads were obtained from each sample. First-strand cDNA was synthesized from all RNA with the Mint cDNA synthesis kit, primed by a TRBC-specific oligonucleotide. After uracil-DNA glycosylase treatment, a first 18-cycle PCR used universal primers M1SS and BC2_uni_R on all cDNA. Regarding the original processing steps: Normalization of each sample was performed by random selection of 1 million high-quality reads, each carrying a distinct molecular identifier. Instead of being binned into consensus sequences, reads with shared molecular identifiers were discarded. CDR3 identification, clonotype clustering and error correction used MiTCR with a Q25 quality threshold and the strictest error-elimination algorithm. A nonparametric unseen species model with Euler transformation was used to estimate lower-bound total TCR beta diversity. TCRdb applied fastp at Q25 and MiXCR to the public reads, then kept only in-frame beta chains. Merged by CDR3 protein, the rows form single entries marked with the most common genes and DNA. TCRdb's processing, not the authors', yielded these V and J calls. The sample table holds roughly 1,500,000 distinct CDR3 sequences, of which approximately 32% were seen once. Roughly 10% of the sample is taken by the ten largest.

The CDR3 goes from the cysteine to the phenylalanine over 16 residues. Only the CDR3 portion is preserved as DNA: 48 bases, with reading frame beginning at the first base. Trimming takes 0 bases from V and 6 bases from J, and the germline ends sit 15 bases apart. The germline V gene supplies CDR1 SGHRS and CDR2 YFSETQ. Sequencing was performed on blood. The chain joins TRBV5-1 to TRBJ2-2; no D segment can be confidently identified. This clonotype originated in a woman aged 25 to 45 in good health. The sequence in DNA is TGCGCCAGCAGCTTGGAACACGGCAGTCCGGCCGGGGAGCTGTTTTTT. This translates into CASSLEHGSPAGELFF.